The clone carrying this T cell receptor (beta chain) was seen a few times. It was cDNA, reverse transcribed from extracted RNA, that served as the sequencing template. Repertoires were generated with immunoSEQ multiplex PCR, while TCRdb's copy carries only in-frame clones and drops some. The sample shows around 190,000 clones, 50% to 75% of them seen only once. This sample stems from a study of CD8+ T cells in alopecia areata. The treatment: oral pan-JAK inhibitor, 5-10 mg twice daily. Per the germline V gene, CDR1 is GTSNPN and CDR2 is SVGIG (reference sequence). V was clipped by 3 bases and J by 7 bases; unmatched bases: 7. This CDR3 comprises 14 residues.

The source material was CD4+ T cells sorted from blood, sampled at week 4, from a patient treated with tofacitinib. The chain recombines TRBV30 with TRBJ1-4; 8 bases align to TRBD1. The sequence was collected from a human donor with alopecia areata. The CDR3 nucleotides read TGTGCCTGGAGAGAGGGCGGGACAGGTGAAAAACTGTTTTTT. Translating gives CAWREGGTGEKLFF.